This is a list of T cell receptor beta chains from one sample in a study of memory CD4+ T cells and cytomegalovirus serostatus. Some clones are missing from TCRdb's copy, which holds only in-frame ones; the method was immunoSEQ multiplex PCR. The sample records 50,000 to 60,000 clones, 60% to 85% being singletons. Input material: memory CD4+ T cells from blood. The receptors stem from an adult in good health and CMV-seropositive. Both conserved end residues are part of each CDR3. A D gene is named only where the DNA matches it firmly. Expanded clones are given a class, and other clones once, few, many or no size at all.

TGTGCCAGCAGCCCGGGACTCCATAGCAATCAGCCCCAGCATTTT CASSPGLHSNQPQHF - TRBV27 few TRBJ1-5
TGTGCCAGTAGTATGGGCAGGGCCGAGCAGTACTTC CASSMGRAEQYF - TRBV19 few TRBJ2-7
TGCGCCAGCAGCCAAAACGGGGGACTTGGTCAGCCCCAGCATTTT CASSQNGGLGQPQHF - TRBV4-1 - TRBJ1-5
TGCGCCAGCAGCTTGCGTGGACTAGCGGGAGTAGATACGCAGTATTTT CASSLRGLAGVDTQYF TRBD2 TRBV5-1 few TRBJ2-3
TGTGCCAGCAGCTTAGGGACAGCCAACACCATATATTTT CASSLGTANTIYF - TRBV11-2 - TRBJ1-3
TGTGCCAGTAGTATTAGCCAGAACACAGATACGCAGTATTTT CASSISQNTDTQYF - TRBV19 - TRBJ2-3
TGCGCCAGCAGTGACCGACTACTCCCAGATACGCAGTATTTT CASSDRLLPDTQYF - TRBV10-1 once TRBJ2-3
TGTGCCACCAGCAGAGCGGGTGGGATACGCACCGGGGAGCTGTTTTTT CATSRAGGIRTGELFF - TRBV15 - TRBJ2-2
TGTGCCAGCAGCGAAGGGACGGGAAACACCATATATTTT CASSEGTGNTIYF - TRBV9 - TRBJ1-3
TGTGCCAGCAGCCGAGTATGGAACACTGAAGCTTTCTTT CASSRVWNTEAFF - TRBV6-1 - TRBJ1-1
TGCGCCAGCAGGCGGGGGCCGAACACCGGGGAGCTGTTTTTT CASRRGPNTGELFF - TRBV5-1 - TRBJ2-2
TGTGCCTTGAGGGAGCCCGTAAAGAGTGGCTACACCTTC CALREPVKSGYTF - TRBV30 few TRBJ1-2
TGTGCCAGCAGTTTATCGGGGGCGCAGGGGCGACGAGACAGATACGGGTATTTT CASSLSGAQGRRDRYGYF - TRBV28 - TRBJ2-3
TGTGCCACCCTCGAGACTGCAGGGTTTTTGGGCTACACCTTC CATLETAGFLGYTF - TRBV19 - TRBJ1-2
TGCGCCAGCAGCCAAGACCACCCAGAAAGAGCTTTCTTT CASSQDHPERAFF - TRBV4-3 - TRBJ1-1
TGTGCCAGCCAACAGGGGGGACAAGAGACCCAGTACTTC CASQQGGQETQYF TRBD1 TRBV28 - TRBJ2-5
TGTGCCTGGAGTGTATCAGGGGGCTACATTCAGTACTTC CAWSVSGGYIQYF TRBD1 TRBV30 few TRBJ2-4
TGCGCCAGCAGCCAAGATCGAAGGCAGAACACTGAAGCTTTCTTT CASSQDRRQNTEAFF - TRBV4-3 - TRBJ1-1
TGTGCCAGCAGTTCCAGGACAGGGACCACTGAAGCTTTCTTT CASSSRTGTTEAFF TRBD1 TRBV27 - TRBJ1-1
TGTGCCTGGAGTGTAGGAAGTGCGGACGGCTACACCTTC CAWSVGSADGYTF - TRBV30 - TRBJ1-2
TGTGCCAGCTCACCGACCGAACAGGGTCGAGGGACCTATGGCTACACCTTC CASSPTEQGRGTYGYTF - TRBV18 - TRBJ1-2
TGTGCCAGCAGTTACTCGGCCCCTAATGAAAAACTGTTTTTT CASSYSAPNEKLFF - TRBV6-5 - TRBJ1-4
TGTGCCAGCAGCTTAGCGGGGATGGGGGAGGAGCTGTTTTTT CASSLAGMGEELFF - TRBV7-2 - TRBJ2-2
TGCGCCAGCAGCCGGACAGCCAGCGCCGAAAGTGAGCAGTTCTTC CASSRTASAESEQFF - TRBV10-1 - TRBJ2-1
TGTGCCAGCAGCTTAGGGGCGGGGAGGGAGACCCAGTACTTC CASSLGAGRETQYF - TRBV7-2 - TRBJ2-5
TGTGCCTGGAGTGTACGGCGGCTTCAAGAATACACCTTC CAWSVRRLQEYTF - TRBV30 - TRBJ1-2
TGTGCCAGCTCACCCCGAGGGGGACTAGCGGGAGGGTACGAGCAGTACTTC CASSPRGGLAGGYEQYF TRBD2 TRBV18 once TRBJ2-7
TGTGCCAGCTCACTCGGGATTGGGGGCGAAAAACTGTTTTTT CASSLGIGGEKLFF - TRBV18 once TRBJ1-4
TGTGCCAGCAGTTTACAGCGGGAGGCCCTTTACGAGCAGTACTTC CASSLQREALYEQYF TRBD2 TRBV28 - TRBJ2-7
TGTGCCAGCGCGGACAGGCGGCGGTCACCCCTCCACTTT CASADRRRSPLHF TRBD1 TRBV6-5 - TRBJ1-6
TGCGCCAGCACCGGGACTAGGGTTTTCCATGAGCAGTTCTTC CASTGTRVFHEQFF TRBD2 TRBV10-2 - TRBJ2-1
TGTGCCAGCAGCCCAGTGGGCAGGGCTCTTGAAGCTTTCTTT CASSPVGRALEAFF - TRBV9 few TRBJ1-1
TGTGCCAGCAGTTTTGTACTAAAACAGTACAATGAGCAGTTCTTC CASSFVLKQYNEQFF - TRBV28 - TRBJ2-1
TGCGCCAGCAGCTTGACCCTCTCCTACGAGCAGTACTTC CASSLTLSYEQYF - TRBV5-1 - TRBJ2-7
TGTGCCGCAAGAGGGGGGACAACTAATGAAAAACTGTTTTTT CAARGGTTNEKLFF - TRBV2 - TRBJ1-4
TGTGCCAGCAGCCCTCAAGGGAAACGTGGAAGGGACAGAGCTAACTATGGCTACACCTTC CASSPQGKRGRDRANYGYTF - TRBV21-1 - TRBJ1-2
TGCAGCGTCGCACGTGGGACTAGCGGGGTGGGTGAGCAGTTCTTC CSVARGTSGVGEQFF TRBD2 TRBV29-1 - TRBJ2-1